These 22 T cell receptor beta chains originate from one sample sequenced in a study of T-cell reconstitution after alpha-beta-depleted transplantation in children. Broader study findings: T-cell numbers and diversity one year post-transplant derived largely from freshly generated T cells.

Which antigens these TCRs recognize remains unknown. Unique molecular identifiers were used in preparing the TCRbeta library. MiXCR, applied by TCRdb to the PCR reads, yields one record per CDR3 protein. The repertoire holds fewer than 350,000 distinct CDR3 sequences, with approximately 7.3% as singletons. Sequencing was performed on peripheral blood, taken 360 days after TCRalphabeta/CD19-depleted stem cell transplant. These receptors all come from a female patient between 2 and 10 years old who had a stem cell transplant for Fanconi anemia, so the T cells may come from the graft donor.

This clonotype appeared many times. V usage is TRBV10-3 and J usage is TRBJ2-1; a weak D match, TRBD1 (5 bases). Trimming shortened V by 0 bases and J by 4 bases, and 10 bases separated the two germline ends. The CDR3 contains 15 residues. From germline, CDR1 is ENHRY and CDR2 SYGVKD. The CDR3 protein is CAISESGVQYNEQFF. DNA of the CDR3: TGTGCCATCAGTGAGTCAGGGGTCCAATACAATGAGCAGTTCTTC.

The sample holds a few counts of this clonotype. The CDR3 loop reads CSARDPASGGGEQFF. CDR3 DNA sequence: TGCAGTGCTAGAGACCCCGCCAGCGGGGGGGGTGAGCAGTTCTTC. The chain joins TRBV20-1 to TRBJ2-1, with 10 nucleotides matching TRBD2. Germline CDR1 DFQATT, CDR2 SNEGSKA (reference sequence). The CDR3 is made up of 15 amino acids. After removal of 0 bases from V and 9 bases from J, the junction contained 8 bases not matched to a gene.

CDR3 coding DNA: TGTGCCAGCAGTAGAGAGGGGAGGACAGGGGTATACGAGCAGTACGTC. This encodes CASSREGRTGVYEQYV. This chain uses TRBV28 with TRBJ2-7; 9 bases are a match to TRBD1. Germline V gene data show CDR1 as MDHEN and CDR2 as SYDVKM. Germline trimming cut 5 bases from V and 4 bases from J; bases unmatched to any gene: 12. This CDR3 region has 16 residues.

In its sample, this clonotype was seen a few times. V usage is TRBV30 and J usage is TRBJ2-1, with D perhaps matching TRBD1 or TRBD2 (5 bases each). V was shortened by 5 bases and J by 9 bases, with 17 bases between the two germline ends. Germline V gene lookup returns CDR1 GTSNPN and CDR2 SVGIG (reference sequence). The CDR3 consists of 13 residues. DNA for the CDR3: TGTGCCTGGGGACGGGACCCCATGCTTGAGCAGTTCTTC. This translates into CAWGRDPMLEQFF.

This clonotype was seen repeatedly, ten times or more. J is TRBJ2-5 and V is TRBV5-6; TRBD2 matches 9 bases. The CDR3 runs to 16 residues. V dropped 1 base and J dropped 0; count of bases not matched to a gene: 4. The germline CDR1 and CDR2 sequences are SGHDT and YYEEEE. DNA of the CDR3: TGTGCCAGCAGCTTGCTCGGCGGGGGGGACCAAGAGACCCAGTACTTC. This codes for CASSLLGGGDQETQYF.

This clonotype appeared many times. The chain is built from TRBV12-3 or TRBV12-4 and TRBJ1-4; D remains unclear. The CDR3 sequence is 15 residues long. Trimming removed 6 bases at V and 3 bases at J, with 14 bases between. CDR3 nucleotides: TGTGCCAGCAGCCCCATTACCGGGGCTAATGAAAAACTGTTTTTT. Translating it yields CASSPITGANEKLFF.

CDR3 bases: TGTGCCAGCAGTTTAGGCCGAGGGACAGGGGAAGAGACCCAGTACTTC. Its translation is CASSLGRGTGEETQYF. The V call is TRBV27, the J call TRBJ2-5; 10 bases agree with TRBD1. The CDR3 length is 16 residues. CDR1 is MNHEY, CDR2 SMNVEV, per germline (reference sequence). The J segment lost 3 bases and the V segment lost 2 bases, leaving 6 bases of the junction unmatched.

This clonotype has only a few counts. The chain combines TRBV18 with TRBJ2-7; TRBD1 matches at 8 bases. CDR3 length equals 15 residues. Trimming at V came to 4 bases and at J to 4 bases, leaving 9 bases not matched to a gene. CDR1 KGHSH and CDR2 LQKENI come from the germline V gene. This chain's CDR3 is CASSLPQGAEYEQYF. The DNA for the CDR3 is TGTGCCAGCTCACTACCGCAGGGGGCCGAATACGAGCAGTACTTC.

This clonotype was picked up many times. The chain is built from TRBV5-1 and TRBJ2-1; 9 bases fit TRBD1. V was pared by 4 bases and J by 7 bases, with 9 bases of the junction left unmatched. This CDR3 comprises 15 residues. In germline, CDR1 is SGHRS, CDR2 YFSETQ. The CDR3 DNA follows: TGCGCCAGCAGCCCCCTGGACAGGGGAGGGAATGAGCAGTTCTTC. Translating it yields CASSPLDRGGNEQFF. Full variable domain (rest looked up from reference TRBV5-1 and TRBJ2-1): KAGVTQTPRYLIKTRGQQVTLSCSPISGHRSVSWYQQTPGQGLQFLFEYFSETQRNKGNFPGRFSGRQFSNSRSEMNVSTLELGDSALYLCASSPLDRGGNEQFFGPGTRLTVL.

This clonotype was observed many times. The CDR3 sequence: CASSQPGETQYF. In nucleotides, the CDR3 is TGTGCCAGCAGCCAACCAGGGGAGACCCAGTACTTC. The chain employs TRBV16 and TRBJ2-5; maybe TRBD1 (5 bases). The CDR3 length is 12 residues. The germline CDR1 and CDR2 sequences are KGHSY and FQNENV. With 2 bases removed from V and 5 bases from J, the gap between germline ends came to 6 bases.

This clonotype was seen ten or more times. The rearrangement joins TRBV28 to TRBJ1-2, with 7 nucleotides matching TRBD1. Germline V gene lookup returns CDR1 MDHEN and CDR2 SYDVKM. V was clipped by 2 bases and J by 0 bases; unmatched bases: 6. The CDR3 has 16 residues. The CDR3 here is CASSLSPGTANYGYTF. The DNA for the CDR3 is TGTGCCAGCAGTTTAAGCCCCGGGACAGCTAACTATGGCTACACCTTC.

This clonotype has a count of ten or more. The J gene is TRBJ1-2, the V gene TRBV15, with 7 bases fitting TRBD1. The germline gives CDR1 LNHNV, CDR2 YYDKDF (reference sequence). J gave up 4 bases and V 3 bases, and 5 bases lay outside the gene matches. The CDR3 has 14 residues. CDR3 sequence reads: CATSRIRTGYGYTF. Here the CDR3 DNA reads TGTGCCACCAGCAGGATAAGGACAGGCTATGGCTACACCTTC.

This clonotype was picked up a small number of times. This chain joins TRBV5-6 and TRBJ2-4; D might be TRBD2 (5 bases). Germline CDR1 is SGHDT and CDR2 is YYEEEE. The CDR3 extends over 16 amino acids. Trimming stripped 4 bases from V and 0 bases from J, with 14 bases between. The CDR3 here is CASSPGMRLAKNIQYF. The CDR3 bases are TGTGCCAGCAGCCCGGGGATGAGACTAGCCAAAAACATTCAGTACTTC. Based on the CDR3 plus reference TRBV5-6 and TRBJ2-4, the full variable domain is DAGVTQSPTHLIKTRGQQVTLRCSPKSGHDTVSWYQQALGQGPQFIFQYYEEEERQRGNFPDRFSGHQFPNYSSELNVNALLLGDSALYLCASSPGMRLAKNIQYFGAGTRLSVL.

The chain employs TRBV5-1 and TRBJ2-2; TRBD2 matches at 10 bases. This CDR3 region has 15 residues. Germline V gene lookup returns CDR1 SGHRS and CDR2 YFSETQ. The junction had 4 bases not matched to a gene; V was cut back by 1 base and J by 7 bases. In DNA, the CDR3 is TGCGCCAGCAGCTTGACTAGCGGGATGGACGGGGAGCTGTTTTTT. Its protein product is CASSLTSGMDGELFF.

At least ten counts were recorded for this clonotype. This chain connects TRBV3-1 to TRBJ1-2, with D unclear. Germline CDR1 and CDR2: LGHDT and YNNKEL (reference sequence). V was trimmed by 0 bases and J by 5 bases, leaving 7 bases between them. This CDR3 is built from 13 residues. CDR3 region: CASSQDGTYGYTF. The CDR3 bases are TGTGCCAGCAGCCAAGACGGTACTTATGGCTACACCTTC.

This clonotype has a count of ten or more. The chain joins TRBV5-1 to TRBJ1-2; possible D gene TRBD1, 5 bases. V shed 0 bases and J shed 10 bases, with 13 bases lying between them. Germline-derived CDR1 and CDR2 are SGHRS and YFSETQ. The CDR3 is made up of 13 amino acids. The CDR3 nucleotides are TGCGCCAGCAGCTTGGGCAGGGAGGCGGTCTACACCTTC. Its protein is CASSLGREAVYTF. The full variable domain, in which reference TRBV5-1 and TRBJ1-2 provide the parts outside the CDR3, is KAGVTQTPRYLIKTRGQQVTLSCSPISGHRSVSWYQQTPGQGLQFLFEYFSETQRNKGNFPGRFSGRQFSNSRSEMNVSTLELGDSALYLCASSLGREAVYTFGSGTRLTVV.

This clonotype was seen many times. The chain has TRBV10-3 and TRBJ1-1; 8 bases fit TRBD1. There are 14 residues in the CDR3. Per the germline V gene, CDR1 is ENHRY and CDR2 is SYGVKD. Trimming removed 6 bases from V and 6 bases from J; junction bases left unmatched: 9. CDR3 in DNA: TGTGCCATCAGGATCCAGGGGGCAACATCTGAAGCTTTCTTT. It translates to CAIRIQGATSEAFF.

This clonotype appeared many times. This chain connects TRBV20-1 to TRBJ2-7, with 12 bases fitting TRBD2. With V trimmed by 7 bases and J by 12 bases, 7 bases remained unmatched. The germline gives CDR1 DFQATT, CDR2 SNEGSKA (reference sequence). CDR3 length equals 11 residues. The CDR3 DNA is TGCAGTGTCCGGACTAGCGGGAATCGGTACTTC. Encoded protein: CSVRTSGNRYF.

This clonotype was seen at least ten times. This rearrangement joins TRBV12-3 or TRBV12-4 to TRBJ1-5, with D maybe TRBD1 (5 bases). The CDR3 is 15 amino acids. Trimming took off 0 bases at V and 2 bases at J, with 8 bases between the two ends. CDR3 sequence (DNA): TGTGCCAGCAGTTTAGCCGGGGGGGGCAATCAGCCCCAGCATTTT. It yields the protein CASSLAGGGNQPQHF.

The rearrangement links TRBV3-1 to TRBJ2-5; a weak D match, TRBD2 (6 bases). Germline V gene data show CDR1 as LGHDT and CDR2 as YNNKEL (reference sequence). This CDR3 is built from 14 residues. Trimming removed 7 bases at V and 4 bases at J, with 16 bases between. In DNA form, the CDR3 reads TGTGCCAGCACCTCAACCTGGCGGGGAGAGACCCAGTACTTC. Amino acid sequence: CASTSTWRGETQYF.

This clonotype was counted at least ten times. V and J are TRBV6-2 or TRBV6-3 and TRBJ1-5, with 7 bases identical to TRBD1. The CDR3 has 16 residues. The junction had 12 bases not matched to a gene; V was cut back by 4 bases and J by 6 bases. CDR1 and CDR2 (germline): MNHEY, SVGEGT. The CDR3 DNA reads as TGTGCCAGCAGTTTCCGCCGGGACAGCAACCCTCAGCCCCAGCATTTT. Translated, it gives CASSFRRDSNPQPQHF.

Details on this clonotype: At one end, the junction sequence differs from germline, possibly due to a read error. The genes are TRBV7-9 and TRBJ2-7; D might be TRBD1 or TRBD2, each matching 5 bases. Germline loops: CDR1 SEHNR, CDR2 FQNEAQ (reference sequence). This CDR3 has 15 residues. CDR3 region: CASSPLEGNIYERYF. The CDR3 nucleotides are TGTGCCAGCAGCCCTTTAGAGGGGAACATCTACGAGCGGTACTTC. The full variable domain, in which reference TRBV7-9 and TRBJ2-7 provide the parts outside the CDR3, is DTGVSQNPRHKITKRGQNVTFRCDPISEHNRLYWYRQTLGQGPEFLTYFQNEAQLEKSRLLSDRFSAERPKGSFSTLEIQRTEQGDSAMYLCASSPLEGNIYERYFGPGTRLTVT.